This TCR beta chain was profiled in a study of cytomegalovirus exposure and HLA in healthy donors. Study-wide results and caveats: Most sequenced TCRs were rare (though some public TCRs occurred in many donors). The investigators catalogued 150 or so TCR beta chains as cytomegalovirus-associated.

To note about this clone: Its target is unknown.

Primers included in the PCR were 60 Vbeta and 13 Jbeta primers. Assay: immunoSEQ multiplex PCR; the TCRdb copy retains only in-frame clones and omits some. The sample contains over 110,000 clones, 82% of which appear only once. Germline assignment: CDR1 SEHNR and CDR2 FQNEAQ (reference sequence). The CDR3 is 11 residues long. The ends were cut back, 10 bases at V and 3 bases at J, with 10 bases in the middle. The chain couples TRBV7-9 to TRBJ2-7; D perhaps matches TRBD1 (6 bases). This clonotype was obtained from a male donor in good health and CMV-seronegative. The specimen was PBMCs. CDR3 nucleotide sequence: TGTGCCACAGGGGACGGCTACGAGCAGTACTTC. Translating it yields CATGDGYEQYF.